This is a list of T cell receptor beta chains from one sample in a study of vaccination and CD4 T cells after COVID-19. In TCRdb, the PCR reads were re-called with MiXCR into one record per CDR3 protein. The sample contains 13,000 or so distinct CDR3 sequences, approximately 55% of which appear only once. The antigens of these receptors remain unknown. The specimen sequenced was CD4+ T cells from blood, cultured in vitro. The receptor set was obtained from a human donor who had recovered from COVID-19. The CDR3 runs from the conserved cysteine through the conserved F or W. The order of the fields is J gene, clone size, V gene, D gene, CDR3 protein, CDR3 DNA. The D gene is left open where the match is weak. For some rows the clone size is stated as once, few or many, or as a class when expanded; others skip it.

J: TRBJ2-7; size: -; V: TRBV21-1; D: -; CDR3: CASSRAKPTYEQYF; DNA: TGTGCCAGCAGCCGCGCCAAGCCGACCTACGAGCAGTACTTC
J: TRBJ2-3; size: -; V: TRBV2; D: -; CDR3: CASSAGTLSTDTQYF; DNA: TGTGCCAGCAGTGCGGGTACCCTAAGCACAGATACGCAGTATTTT
J: TRBJ2-3; size: -; V: TRBV4-3; D: -; CDR3: CASSQDLGGEFSTDTQYF; DNA: TGCGCCAGCAGCCAAGATCTCGGGGGAGAGTTTAGCACAGATACGCAGTATTTT
J: TRBJ2-2; size: large; V: TRBV2; D: -; CDR3: CASSATGSWATGELFF; DNA: TGTGCCAGCAGCGCTACCGGGAGTTGGGCCACCGGGGAGCTGTTTTTT
J: TRBJ2-2; size: -; V: TRBV7-2; D: -; CDR3: CASSPQAGGELFF; DNA: TGTGCCAGCAGCCCTCAGGCGGGCGGGGAGCTGTTTTTT
J: TRBJ2-3; size: -; V: TRBV6-4; D: TRBD2; CDR3: CASSDLSSGSPDTQYF; DNA: TGTGCCAGCAGTGACTTGTCTAGCGGGAGCCCAGATACGCAGTATTTT
J: TRBJ1-6; size: -; V: TRBV14; D: -; CDR3: CASSWGGNNSPLHF; DNA: TGTGCCAGCAGCTGGGGCGGTAATAATTCACCCCTCCACTTT
J: TRBJ2-3; size: -; V: TRBV20-1; D: TRBD2; CDR3: CSARGNSGISTDTQYF; DNA: TGCAGTGCTAGAGGTAATAGCGGGATCAGCACAGATACGCAGTATTTT
J: TRBJ1-5; size: -; V: TRBV27; D: TRBD1; CDR3: CASSKYTGGNQPQHF; DNA: TGTGCCAGCAGTAAATATACAGGGGGTAATCAGCCCCAGCATTTT
J: TRBJ2-7; size: -; V: TRBV27; D: -; CDR3: CASSLSGLMAYEQYF; DNA: TGTGCCAGCAGTTTATCGGGGCTCATGGCCTACGAGCAGTACTTC
J: TRBJ2-3; size: few; V: TRBV2; D: -; CDR3: CASRGDAGTDTQYF; DNA: TGTGCCAGCAGGGGGGACGCAGGGACAGATACGCAGTATTTT
J: TRBJ2-7; size: few; V: TRBV20-1; D: -; CDR3: CSASSGGDLYF; DNA: TGCAGTGCTAGTAGCGGTGGGGATCTGTACTTC
J: TRBJ1-2; size: -; V: TRBV4-3; D: TRBD1; CDR3: CASSQGGQAYGHTF; DNA: TGCGCCAGCAGCCAAGGGGGACAGGCCTATGGCCACACCTTC
J: TRBJ2-2; size: -; V: TRBV4-2; D: TRBD2; CDR3: CASSHETSPGELFF; DNA: TGTGCCAGCAGCCACGAGACTAGCCCCGGGGAGCTGTTTTTT
J: TRBJ1-2; size: -; V: TRBV14; D: TRBD1; CDR3: CASGQDPNYGYTF; DNA: TGTGCCAGCGGACAGGATCCTAACTATGGCTACACCTTC
J: TRBJ2-1; size: once; V: TRBV6-1; D: TRBD2; CDR3: CASSPITGTISGRGSYNEQFF; DNA: TGTGCCAGCAGTCCCATCACCGGGACAATAAGCGGGAGGGGCTCCTACAATGAGCAGTTCTTC
J: TRBJ1-6; size: -; V: TRBV7-2; D: -; CDR3: CASSLDSPLHF; DNA: TGTGCCAGCAGCTTAGATTCACCCCTCCACTTT
J: TRBJ2-1; size: few; V: TRBV7-9; D: -; CDR3: CASSKGAVGGYSYNEQFF; DNA: TGTGCCAGCAGCAAAGGGGCGGTGGGCGGTTACTCCTACAATGAGCAGTTCTTC
J: TRBJ1-6; size: -; V: TRBV6-1; D: -; CDR3: CATGKGGRVDNSPLHF; DNA: TGTGCCACCGGAAAGGGAGGGAGGGTCGATAATTCACCCCTCCACTTT
J: TRBJ1-4; size: -; V: TRBV28; D: TRBD1; CDR3: CASSSLTGDAEKLFF; DNA: TGTGCCAGCAGTTCCCTGACAGGGGATGCGGAAAAACTGTTTTTT
J: TRBJ2-5; size: -; V: TRBV28; D: -; CDR3: CASSYTIREIGQETQYF; DNA: TGTGCCAGCAGCTACACTATCCGAGAGATCGGACAAGAGACCCAGTACTTC
J: TRBJ1-1; size: -; V: TRBV11-2; D: -; CDR3: CASSLGRGGAENTEAYF; DNA: TGTGCCAGCAGCTTAGGCCGGGGGGGCGCGGAGAACACTGAAGCTTACTTT
J: TRBJ1-6; size: few; V: TRBV6-1; D: -; CDR3: CASKGESSYNSPLHF; DNA: TGTGCCAGCAAGGGAGAGAGCTCCTATAATTCACCCCTCCACTTT
J: TRBJ1-4; size: -; V: TRBV5-1; D: -; CDR3: CASSLDRAKLFF; DNA: TGCGCCAGCAGCTTGGACCGGGCAAAACTGTTTTTT
J: TRBJ2-7; size: -; V: TRBV20-1; D: -; CDR3: CSAVGAKPLYYEQYF; DNA: TGCAGTGCGGTAGGGGCTAAGCCCTTATATTACGAGCAGTACTTC
J: TRBJ2-3; size: -; V: TRBV20-1; D: TRBD2; CDR3: CSAPQGGDTQYF; DNA: TGCAGTGCCCCCCAGGGAGGGGATACGCAGTATTTT
J: TRBJ1-5; size: -; V: TRBV20-1; D: -; CDR3: CSASGGGQPQHF; DNA: TGCAGTGCTAGCGGGGGAGGTCAGCCCCAGCATTTT
J: TRBJ1-6; size: once; V: TRBV6-1; D: -; CDR3: CASRIIRSNNSPLHF; DNA: TGTGCCAGCAGGATTATTCGCAGTAATAATTCACCCCTCCACTTT
J: TRBJ2-1; size: -; V: TRBV2; D: TRBD2; CDR3: CASSVTSGRSNEQFF; DNA: TGTGCCAGCAGTGTGACTAGCGGGAGGAGCAATGAGCAGTTCTTC
J: TRBJ2-2; size: -; V: TRBV4-2; D: TRBD1; CDR3: CASSQEDRGTGELFF; DNA: TGTGCCAGCAGCCAAGAAGACAGGGGAACCGGGGAGCTGTTTTTT
J: TRBJ2-3; size: -; V: TRBV28; D: TRBD2; CDR3: CASRLGTSYSTDTQYF; DNA: TGTGCCAGCAGACTTGGGACTAGCTATAGCACAGATACGCAGTATTTT
J: TRBJ1-1; size: -; V: TRBV30; D: -; CDR3: CAWSLRTTEAFF; DNA: TGTGCCTGGAGTTTGCGGACCACTGAAGCTTTCTTT
J: TRBJ2-2; size: -; V: TRBV28; D: TRBD2; CDR3: CASSPPGLAGGSTGELFF; DNA: TGTGCCAGCAGTCCCCCCGGACTAGCGGGAGGGAGCACCGGGGAGCTGTTTTTT
J: TRBJ1-5; size: -; V: TRBV5-8; D: -; CDR3: CASSPWRERGLGNQPQHF; DNA: TGTGCCAGCAGCCCGTGGCGCGAACGGGGACTTGGCAATCAGCCCCAGCATTTT
J: TRBJ2-7; size: -; V: TRBV20-1; D: TRBD2; CDR3: CSARTSGSSYEQYF; DNA: TGCAGTGCACGGACTAGCGGGAGTTCCTACGAGCAGTACTTC
J: TRBJ2-1; size: -; V: TRBV15; D: TRBD2; CDR3: CATSREREWDEQFF; DNA: TGTGCCACCAGCAGAGAGCGGGAGTGGGATGAGCAGTTCTTC
J: TRBJ2-3; size: few; V: TRBV6-5; D: -; CDR3: CASSLGGRTDTQYF; DNA: TGTGCCAGCAGTTTAGGCGGGCGGACAGATACGCAGTATTTT
J: TRBJ1-5; size: -; V: TRBV6-2/TRBV6-3; D: -; CDR3: CASSFRPRGQPQHF; DNA: TGTGCCAGCAGTTTCCGGCCCCGGGGTCAGCCCCAGCATTTT
J: TRBJ2-4; size: few; V: TRBV7-2; D: -; CDR3: CASSYNGAKNIQYF; DNA: TGTGCCAGCAGTTACAACGGGGCCAAAAACATTCAGTACTTC
J: TRBJ1-2; size: -; V: TRBV20-1; D: TRBD1; CDR3: CSARPPSTGDYGYTF; DNA: TGCAGTGCTAGACCCCCATCTACAGGGGACTATGGCTACACCTTC
J: TRBJ2-5; size: -; V: TRBV28; D: -; CDR3: CASAEETQYF; DNA: TGTGCCAGTGCAGAGGAGACCCAGTACTTC